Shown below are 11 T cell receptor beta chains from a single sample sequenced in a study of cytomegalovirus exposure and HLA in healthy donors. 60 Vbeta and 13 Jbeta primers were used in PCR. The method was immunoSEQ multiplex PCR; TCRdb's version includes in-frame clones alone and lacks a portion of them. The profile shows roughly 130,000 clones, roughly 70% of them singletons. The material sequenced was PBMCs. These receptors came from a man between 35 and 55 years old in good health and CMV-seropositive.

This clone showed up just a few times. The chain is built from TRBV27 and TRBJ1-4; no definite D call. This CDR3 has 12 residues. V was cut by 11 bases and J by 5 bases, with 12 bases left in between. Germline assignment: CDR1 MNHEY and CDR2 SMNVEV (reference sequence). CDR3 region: CARREINEKLFF. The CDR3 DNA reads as TGTGCCCGGAGGGAGATCAATGAAAAACTGTTTTTT.

CDR3 amino acids: CASNGGGSNQPQHF. CDR3 coding DNA: TGTGCCAGCAACGGCGGGGGTAGCAATCAGCCCCAGCATTTT. This chain uses TRBV7-2 with TRBJ1-5; a weak D match, TRBD1 (5 bases). The germline CDR1 and CDR2 sequences are SGHTA and FQGNSA. Trimming took off 7 bases at V and 0 bases at J, with 10 bases between the two ends. The CDR3 covers 14 residues.

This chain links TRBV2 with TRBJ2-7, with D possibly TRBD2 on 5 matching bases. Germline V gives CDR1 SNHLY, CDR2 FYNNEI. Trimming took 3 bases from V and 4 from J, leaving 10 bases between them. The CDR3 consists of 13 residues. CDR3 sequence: CASSDGIRYEQYF. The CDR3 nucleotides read TGTGCCAGCAGTGACGGGATACGGTACGAGCAGTACTTC.

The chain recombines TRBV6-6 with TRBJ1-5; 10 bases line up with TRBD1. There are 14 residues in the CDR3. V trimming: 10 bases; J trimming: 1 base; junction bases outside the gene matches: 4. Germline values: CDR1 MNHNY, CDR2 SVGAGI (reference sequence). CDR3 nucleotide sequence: TGTGCCACCACGGACAGGGGGAGCAATCAGCCCCAGCATTTT. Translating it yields CATTDRGSNQPQHF.

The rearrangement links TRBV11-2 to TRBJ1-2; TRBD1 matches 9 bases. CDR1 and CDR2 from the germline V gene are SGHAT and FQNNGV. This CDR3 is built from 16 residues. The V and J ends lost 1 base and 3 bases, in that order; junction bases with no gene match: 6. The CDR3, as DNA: TGTGCCAGCAGCTTAGTCGGGACAGGGTTTGACTATGGCTACACCTTC. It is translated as CASSLVGTGFDYGYTF.

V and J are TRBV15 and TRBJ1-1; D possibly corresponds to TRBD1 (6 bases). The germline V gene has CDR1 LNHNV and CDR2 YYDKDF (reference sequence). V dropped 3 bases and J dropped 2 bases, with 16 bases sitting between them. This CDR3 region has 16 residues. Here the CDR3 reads CATSRPTQGPNTEAFF. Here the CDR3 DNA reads TGTGCCACCAGCAGGCCTACTCAGGGGCCCAACACTGAAGCTTTCTTT.

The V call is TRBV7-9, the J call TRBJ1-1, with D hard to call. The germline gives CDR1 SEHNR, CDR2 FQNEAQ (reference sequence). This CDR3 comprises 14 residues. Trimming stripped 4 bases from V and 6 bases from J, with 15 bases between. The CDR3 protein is CASSSGPAWPEAFF. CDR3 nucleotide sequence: TGTGCCAGCAGCTCGGGTCCGGCCTGGCCTGAAGCTTTCTTT.

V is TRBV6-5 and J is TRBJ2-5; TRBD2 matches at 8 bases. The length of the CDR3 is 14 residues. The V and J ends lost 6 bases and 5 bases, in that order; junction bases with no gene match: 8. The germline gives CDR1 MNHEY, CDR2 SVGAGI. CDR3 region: CASSPETSAETQYF. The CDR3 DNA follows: TGTGCCAGCAGCCCGGAGACTAGCGCTGAGACCCAGTACTTC.

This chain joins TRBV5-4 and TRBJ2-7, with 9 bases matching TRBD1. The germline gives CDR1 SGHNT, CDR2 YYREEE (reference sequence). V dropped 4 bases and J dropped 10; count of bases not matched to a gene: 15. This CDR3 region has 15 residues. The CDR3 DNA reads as TGTGCCAGCAGCCTCGGACAGGGGAAGTCGCAGGACCAGTACTTC. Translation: CASSLGQGKSQDQYF.

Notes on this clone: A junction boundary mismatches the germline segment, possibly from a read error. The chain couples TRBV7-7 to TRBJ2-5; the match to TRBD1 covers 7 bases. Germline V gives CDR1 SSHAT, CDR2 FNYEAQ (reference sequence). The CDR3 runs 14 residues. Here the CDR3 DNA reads TGTGCTAGCAGCTTAAGGACAGGCGGAGAGACCCAGTACTTC. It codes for CASSLRTGGETQYF.

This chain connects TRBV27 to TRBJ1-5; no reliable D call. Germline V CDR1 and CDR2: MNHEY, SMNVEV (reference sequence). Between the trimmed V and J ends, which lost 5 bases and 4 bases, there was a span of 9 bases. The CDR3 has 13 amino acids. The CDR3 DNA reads TGTGCCAGCAGTACCTCGGTTAATCAGCCCCAGCATTTT. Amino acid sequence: CASSTSVNQPQHF.